Following are 23 T cell receptor beta chains from one sample sequenced in a study of regulatory T cells in long-lasting Graves disease. Arm-PCR of CDR3 regions and iRepertoire HTBI primers were used to build TCR beta libraries. TCRdb passed the multiplex PCR reads through MiXCR, listing each CDR3 protein once. In the table there are nearly 350,000 distinct CDR3 sequences, around 19% of which are singletons. Time point indicated: persistent/refractory GD, antithyroid drugs over 5 years with positive TRAb. Scientists built the TCR library using RNA that was extracted from PBMCs. The sequencing used peripheral blood mononuclear cells (PBMCs), collected when the disease was refractory, from a patient treated with antithyroid drugs. The receptors shown here come from a female donor with Graves disease.

This clonotype showed up many times. The chain links TRBV12-3 or TRBV12-4 to TRBJ1-5, with 7 bases aligning to TRBD1. This CDR3 is 14 amino acids long. The V segment lost 3 bases and the J segment 4 bases; nucleotides outside the gene matches: 3. The CDR3 loop is CASSFAGGNQPQHF. The CDR3, as DNA: TGTGCCAGCAGTTTTGCAGGGGGTAATCAGCCCCAGCATTTT.

The rearrangement joins TRBV12-3 or TRBV12-4 to TRBJ1-3, with a tentative D call TRBD1 (6 bases). Deletions cut 4 bases from V and 2 bases from J, with 9 bases between. CDR3 length: 14 amino acids. As DNA, the CDR3 is TGTGCCAGCAGTTACTCAGGGGCTGGAAACACCATATATTTT. Protein: CASSYSGAGNTIYF.

This clonotype was observed a handful of times. The chain joins TRBV19 to TRBJ2-6; D may be TRBD1 (5 bases). Germline CDR1 and CDR2: LNHDA and SQIVND (reference sequence). The CDR3 extends over 17 amino acids. Trimming took 5 bases from V and 4 from J, leaving 18 bases between them. CDR3 region: CASSESGPAWGANVLTF. The CDR3 coding sequence is TGTGCCAGTAGTGAGTCAGGGCCTGCCTGGGGGGCCAACGTCCTGACTTTC.

J is TRBJ1-1 and V is TRBV18; D is possibly TRBD1 (6 bases). This CDR3 contains 14 residues. Trimming pared 3 bases from V and 3 bases from J, leaving 11 bases between. Germline V gene lookup returns CDR1 KGHSH and CDR2 LQKENI. The CDR3 coding sequence is TGTGCCAGCTCACCTTACCAGGGGTACACTGAAGCTTTCTTT. Its translation: CASSPYQGYTEAFF. Filled out from reference TRBV18 and TRBJ1-1, the complete variable domain reads NAGVMQNPRHLVRRRGQEARLRCSPMKGHSHVYWYRQLPEEGLKFMVYLQKENIIDESGMPKERFSAEFPKEGPSILRIQQVVRGDSAAYFCASSPYQGYTEAFFGQGTRLTVV.

This clonotype was seen at least ten times. This chain links TRBV11-2 with TRBJ1-1, with unresolved D. Germline V gene data show CDR1 as SGHAT and CDR2 as FQNNGV. The CDR3 runs to 12 residues. V shed 0 bases and J shed 7 bases, with 6 bases lying between them. The CDR3 loop reads CASSLDRDEAFF. DNA of the CDR3: TGTGCCAGCAGCTTAGACAGAGATGAAGCTTTCTTT.

Many counts were recorded for this clonotype. The chain joins TRBV9 to TRBJ2-5; 14 bases are shared with TRBD2. This CDR3 has 16 residues. V shed 3 bases and J 2 bases; nucleotides not matched to a gene: 3. Germline V gene data show CDR1 as SGDLS and CDR2 as YYNGEE. The CDR3 coding sequence is TGTGCCAGCAGCGCTGGACTAGCGGGGGGTCAAGAGACCCAGTACTTC. Encoded protein: CASSAGLAGGQETQYF.

This clonotype was detected many times. V usage is TRBV12-3 or TRBV12-4 and J usage is TRBJ2-7, with D possibly TRBD1 on 5 matching bases. The V gene lost 3 bases and the J gene lost 3 bases, with 15 bases spanning the gap. The CDR3 covers 15 residues. The CDR3 spells CASSFRQGNYYEQYF. The CDR3 DNA reads TGTGCCAGCAGTTTCCGGCAGGGAAACTACTACGAGCAGTACTTC.

At least ten counts were recorded for this clonotype. V and J are TRBV6-5 and TRBJ1-2, with D perhaps matching TRBD1 (5 bases). Germline CDR1 reads MNHEY; CDR2 reads SVGAGI. Trimming took 4 bases from V and 4 from J, leaving 16 bases between them. This CDR3 is 15 amino acids long. The CDR3 region is CASSFPLTVSYGYTF. CDR3 in DNA: TGTGCCAGCAGTTTCCCTCTGACAGTCAGCTATGGCTACACCTTC.

This clonotype was seen more than once but under ten times. The V and J genes are TRBV20-1 and TRBJ2-7, with 7 bases aligning to TRBD2. V lost 6 bases to trimming and J lost 2 bases; unmatched junction nucleotides: 7. Per the germline V gene, CDR1 is DFQATT and CDR2 is SNEGSKA (reference sequence). This CDR3 region has 13 residues. CDR3 sequence reads: CSATAGSAYEQYF. The DNA for the CDR3 is TGCAGTGCAACAGCGGGGAGCGCCTACGAGCAGTACTTC.

V is TRBV11-3 and J is TRBJ2-6; the D is unclear. Trimming took off 1 base at V and 4 bases at J, with 8 bases between the two ends. CDR3 length: 15 amino acids. The germline V gene has CDR1 SGHNT and CDR2 YENEEA. CDR3 sequence: CASSLGEYGANVLTF. The CDR3 nucleotides are TGTGCCAGCAGCTTAGGGGAATACGGGGCCAACGTCCTGACTTTC.

This clonotype was seen only once. The chain has TRBV27 and TRBJ2-1; the D gene is possibly TRBD2 (5 bases). Germline values: CDR1 MNHEY, CDR2 SMNVEV (reference sequence). The CDR3 contains 18 residues. Trimming cost V 0 bases and J 0 bases, with 15 bases left between them. The CDR3 bases are TGTGCCAGCAGTTTATCCCACTCCGGGATTAGCTCCTACAATGAGCAGTTCTTC. Translated, it gives CASSLSHSGISSYNEQFF.

This clonotype came up many times. The chain is built from TRBV6-1 and TRBJ2-7; perhaps TRBD2 as D (6 bases). CDR3 length: 15 residues. Trimming cost V 5 bases and J 3 bases, with 17 bases left between them. Germline CDR1 and CDR2: MNHNS and SASEGT. The CDR3 region is CASSPKTRPFYEQYF. The CDR3 DNA is TGTGCCAGCAGTCCGAAGACTAGACCCTTCTACGAGCAGTACTTC.

This clonotype has a handful of counts. For the CDR3, the DNA is TGTGCCAGCAGTTCTTCTGAGGCCTACAATGAGCAGTTCTTC. Translating it yields CASSSSEAYNEQFF. The chain is built from TRBV12-3 or TRBV12-4 and TRBJ2-1, with unresolved D. Trimming left V 4 bases short and J 2 bases short, with 9 bases between. The CDR3 extends over 14 amino acids.

This clonotype was recorded a few times. The V call is TRBV9, the J call TRBJ1-1; 9 bases line up with TRBD1. Germline values: CDR1 SGDLS, CDR2 YYNGEE. The V and J ends lost 4 bases and 7 bases, in that order; junction bases with no gene match: 20. The CDR3 totals 18 residues. CDR3 DNA: TGTGCCAGCAGCCCAAGACAGGGGGGGCGGTATCTTTCACGTGAAGCTTTCTTT. Translation gives CASSPRQGGRYLSREAFF.

The chain uses TRBV27 and TRBJ1-5; possibly TRBD1 for D (5 bases). The CDR3 is 14 amino acids. Germline assignment: CDR1 MNHEY and CDR2 SMNVEV (reference sequence). V was shortened by 5 bases and J by 2 bases, with 10 bases between the two germline ends. The CDR3: CASSIRDGNQPQHF. In nucleotides, the CDR3 is TGTGCCAGCAGTATCAGGGACGGCAATCAGCCCCAGCATTTT.

The V gene is TRBV28, the J gene TRBJ2-7; 8 bases match TRBD2. Germline CDR1 reads MDHEN; CDR2 reads SYDVKM. J was trimmed by 3 bases and V by 4 bases; bases with no gene match: 8. The CDR3 spans 15 residues. DNA for the CDR3: TGTGCCAGCAGTTCCAGCGGGAGTTTTAGCTACGAGCAGTACTTC. Translated, it gives CASSSSGSFSYEQYF.

This clonotype was recorded many times. The V call is TRBV2, the J call TRBJ1-5; D is unresolved. Trimming removed 6 bases from V and 6 bases from J, with 15 bases in between. Germline CDR1 is SNHLY and CDR2 is FYNNEI. This CDR3 spans 14 amino acids. The CDR3 region is CASRTMGYPQPQHF. CDR3 coding DNA: TGTGCCAGCAGGACCATGGGGTACCCTCAGCCCCAGCATTTT.

In the case of this clonotype: The missing conserved phenylalanine or tryptophan at the end of this CDR3 makes a read error likely. The chain uses TRBV10-3 and TRBJ2-1; D unresolved. CDR1 and CDR2 (germline): ENHRY, SYGVKD. The CDR3 runs to 12 residues. V was clipped by 5 bases and J by 5 bases, with 7 bases between them. CDR3 DNA sequence: TGTGCCATCAGTCCACAGAACAATGAGCAGTTCCTC. Translated: CAISPQNNEQFL.

This clonotype turned up a few times. The CDR3 spells CASSSIHRQGARDYGYTF. CDR3 bases: TGTGCCAGCAGCTCAATCCACCGACAGGGGGCGAGGGACTATGGCTACACCTTC. The chain recombines TRBV9 with TRBJ1-2; 10 bases align to TRBD1. Trimming at V came to 4 bases and at J to 3 bases, leaving 15 bases not matched to a gene. Germline lookup yields CDR1 SGDLS and CDR2 YYNGEE. The CDR3 is made up of 18 amino acids.

The chain couples TRBV19 to TRBJ1-2; D unresolved. This CDR3 region has 13 residues. Germline CDR1 LNHDA, CDR2 SQIVND (reference sequence). Trimming left V 5 bases short and J 4 bases short, with 11 bases between. CDR3: CASSFAISYGYTF. The CDR3 DNA is TGTGCCAGTAGTTTCGCCATAAGCTATGGCTACACCTTC.

This clonotype showed up many times. The chain links TRBV7-3 to TRBJ2-7, with 7 bases lining up with TRBD2. This CDR3 region has 13 residues. The germline V gene has CDR1 SGHTA and CDR2 FQGTGA. Trimming removed 1 base from V and 5 bases from J; junction bases left unmatched: 2. CDR3 nucleotides: TGTGCCAGCAGCTTAATCGGGGGGAACGAGCAGTACTTC. Protein sequence: CASSLIGGNEQYF.

This clonotype was found many times. This chain links TRBV11-2 with TRBJ2-7; D ambiguous. This CDR3 has 13 amino acids. Trimming stripped 4 bases from V and 2 bases from J, with 9 bases between. Germline-derived CDR1 and CDR2 are SGHAT and FQNNGV. CDR3 bases: TGTGCCAGCAGCTCCTGGGATGCCTACGAGCAGTACTTC. Protein sequence: CASSSWDAYEQYF.

This clonotype showed up just a few times. This sequence joins TRBV19 and TRBJ1-2; D perhaps matches TRBD1 (5 bases). Germline lookup yields CDR1 LNHDA and CDR2 SQIVND (reference sequence). CDR3 length: 13 amino acids. Trimming stripped 5 bases from V and 8 bases from J, with 15 bases between. The CDR3 bases are TGTGCCAGTAGTCGACAGACGGTTGGGGGCTACACCTTC. Its translation is CASSRQTVGGYTF.